This TCR beta chain was observed in a study of blood T cell repertoires in COVID-19. Study as a whole: Collection of acute and convalescent COVID-19 samples took place in the United States, Italy and Spain. From T cells, B-cell-depleted T cells, or PBMCs came the material, which was cDNA or gDNA.

CDR1 is LNHDA, CDR2 SQIVND, per germline (reference sequence). V was cut by 1 base and J by 2 bases, with 9 bases left in between. The CDR3 length is 15 residues. As handled by the study authors: Estimation of nucleated cell counts relied on the amplification of reference gene primers. Here immunoSEQ multiplex PCR was the method, and the copy in TCRdb shows in-frame clones only, minus some. The DNA was the basis for D and trimming; V, J and clone size are from that table. The table records under 200,000 clones, around 84% of them present only once. The sequenced sample consisted of PBMCs or T cells enriched from blood (not recorded which). The chain uses TRBV19 and TRBJ2-1; possible D gene TRBD2, 6 bases. This receptor was identified in a woman in her fifties or sixties who had recovered from COVID-19. This chain's CDR3 is CASSIGGGTYNEQFF. In nucleotides, the CDR3 is TGTGCCAGTAGTATAGGTGGCGGGACCTACAATGAGCAGTTCTTC.